This TCR beta chain was sequenced for a study of T cell responses to AZD1222 COVID-19 vaccine. V was cut by 4 bases and J by 11 bases, with 14 bases left in between. There are 12 residues in the CDR3. The germline gives CDR1 LGHDT, CDR2 YNNKEL (reference sequence). Profiling relied on immunoSEQ multiplex PCR, and the TCRdb table lists in-frame clones only, not all of them. Of 35,000 to 50,000 clones listed, about 82% are singletons. The clonotype originates from an adult who received the MenACWY meningococcal vaccine as a control. Material: peripheral blood, obtained 28 days after the second dose of the MenACWY control vaccine. V and J are TRBV3-1 (or the pseudogene TRBV3-2) and TRBJ1-1; maybe TRBD1 (6 bases). The CDR3 DNA reads TGTGCCAGCAGCCGACCGGACAGTATCGCTTTCTTT. This encodes CASSRPDSIAFF.